Described below is a single TCR beta chain sequence and its context. The target antigen is unknown. This specimen comes from a study of CD8 T cells in Susac syndrome. Study findings and constraints: The authors acknowledged that their TCR sequencing and HLA analysis involved a relatively small number of individuals.

The RNA, about 0.45 to 1 ug, was put through reverse transcription using random hexamers. Amplification of TCR beta CDR3 across 54 Vbeta and 13 Jbeta was performed with immunoSEQ multiplex PCR. TCRdb passed the immunoSEQ multiplex PCR reads through MiXCR, listing each CDR3 protein once. The sample yields around 300,000 distinct CDR3 sequences, about 91% seen once. V shed 2 bases and J shed 5 bases, with 24 bases lying between them. The CDR3 extends over 19 amino acids. Germline CDR1 SGHTA, CDR2 FQGNSA. This clonotype was sampled from a human donor with multiple sclerosis. The V gene is TRBV7-2, the J gene TRBJ2-2, with D perhaps matching TRBD1 or TRBD2 (6 bases each). The sequenced material came from CD8+ T cells from PBMCs. The CDR3 DNA follows: TGTGCCAGCAGCTTAAGGCCAGTCTTTGGGGGGCCTGAAACCGGGGAGCTGTTTTTT. Protein product: CASSLRPVFGGPETGELFF. The whole variable domain, filled in from reference TRBV7-2 and TRBJ2-2, reads GAGVSQSPSNKVTEKGKDVELRCDPISGHTALYWYRQSLGQGLEFLIYFQGNSAPDKSGLPSDRFSAERTGGSVSTLTIQRTQQEDSAVYLCASSLRPVFGGPETGELFFGEGSRLTVL.